This TCR beta chain was retrieved from a study of T cell repertoires in cytomegalovirus infection. The wider study: CMV infection plus the matching HLA type was flagged by public TCR beta signatures. Study-wide findings and caveats: CMV carriers with the relevant HLA were identified by cumulative public TCR beta family frequency. CMV-specific TCR beta clonotypes restricted by HLA-C were the ones dominating the ex vivo response.

Via MiXCR, TCRdb re-called the reads, giving one row per CDR3 protein. The sample consists of 80,000 or so distinct CDR3 sequences, 20% to 30% of them appearing once. The table lists this clonotype with many counts. Its antigen is not known. The CDR3 sequence is 12 residues long. Trimming shortened V by 1 base and J by 5 bases, and 6 bases separated the two germline ends. Germline V gives CDR1 MNHEY, CDR2 SVGEGT. The sample here was CD8+ T cells from cultured PBMCs, taken from culture after CMV antigen stimulation. The chain links TRBV6-2 or TRBV6-3 to TRBJ2-7; D uncertain. This sequence was found in a human donor in good health (CMV status not recorded). Some clones in this sample may be carry-over from other donors' samples. CDR3 bases: TGTGCCAGCAGTTACTTCGGAAACGAGCAGTACTTC. It encodes CASSYFGNEQYF.